The rows below give T cell receptor beta chains drawn from one sample of a study of early T cells in non-severe SARS-CoV-2 infection. TCRdb re-derived calls from the 5' RACE reads in MiXCR, one entry per CDR3 protein. The sample carries about 80,000 distinct CDR3 sequences, around 12% recorded once. Specimen: whole blood, collected at baseline. These receptors all stem from an adult who was a healthcare worker with PCR-confirmed SARS-CoV-2 infection or an uninfected control (not recorded which). The donor label of this sample is uncertain. CDR3s include the opening cysteine and the closing phenylalanine or tryptophan. A D gene is named only where the DNA matches it firmly. Clone sizes are given selectively: once, few, many, or a class where the clone is expanded.

v_call	d_call	clone_size	j_call	cdr3_aa	cdr3_nt
TRBV21-1	NA	NA	TRBJ2-7	CASSRNAGGGHEQYF	TGTGCCAGCAGCCGCAACGCCGGAGGAGGCCACGAGCAGTACTTC
TRBV4-3	TRBD1	few	TRBJ1-4	CASSQDQGTAEKLFF	TGCGCCAGCAGCCAAGATCAGGGGACAGCTGAAAAACTGTTTTTT
TRBV6-2/TRBV6-3	NA	NA	TRBJ2-1	CASRDTFSYNEQFF	TGTGCCAGCAGAGACACGTTCTCCTACAATGAGCAGTTCTTC
TRBV6-5	NA	many	TRBJ2-2	CASSREYTGELFF	TGTGCCAGCAGTAGGGAGTACACCGGGGAGCTGTTTTTT
TRBV6-1	NA	many	TRBJ2-7	CASSEDWGPTRYEQYF	TGTGCCAGCAGTGAAGACTGGGGGCCTACAAGATACGAGCAGTACTTC
TRBV5-8	NA	few	TRBJ1-1	CASSFEYTEAFF	TGTGCCAGCAGCTTCGAATACACTGAAGCTTTCTTT
TRBV11-2	NA	many	TRBJ2-7	CASSSSGQDLSYEQYF	TGTGCCAGCAGCTCCAGCGGCCAGGACCTCTCCTACGAGCAGTACTTC
TRBV5-6	NA	NA	TRBJ1-2	CASTPGQVDYGYTF	TGTGCCAGCACCCCCGGGCAGGTAGACTATGGCTACACCTTC
TRBV19	TRBD1	many	TRBJ2-6	CASRMPGQGLSGANVLTF	TGTGCCAGTAGGATGCCGGGACAGGGGCTCTCTGGGGCCAACGTCCTGACTTTC
TRBV10-3	NA	NA	TRBJ2-1	CAISLGYNEQFF	TGTGCCATCAGCTTGGGTTACAATGAGCAGTTCTTC
TRBV2	TRBD2	NA	TRBJ2-1	CASRALAGGLHNEQFF	TGTGCCAGCAGGGCACTAGCGGGAGGGCTCCACAATGAGCAGTTCTTC
TRBV19	NA	NA	TRBJ2-7	CASSISAAAGYEQYF	TGTGCCAGTAGTATAAGCGCGGCCGCGGGATACGAGCAGTACTTC
TRBV11-2	TRBD1	many	TRBJ2-7	CASSLGWTGTYEQYF	TGTGCCAGCAGCTTAGGTTGGACAGGAACTTACGAGCAGTACTTC
TRBV2	NA	NA	TRBJ2-1	CASQGRYNEQFF	TGTGCCAGCCAAGGCCGTTACAATGAGCAGTTCTTC
TRBV5-6	NA	few	TRBJ1-1	CASARLDTEAFF	TGTGCCAGCGCTCGATTGGACACTGAAGCTTTCTTT
TRBV19	NA	NA	TRBJ1-6	CASSIAGAHSPLHF	TGTGCCAGTAGTATTGCGGGGGCTCATTCACCCCTCCACTTT
TRBV27	NA	NA	TRBJ2-4	CASTQTTLAYF	TGTGCCAGCACCCAGACCACCCTTGCGTACTTC
TRBV29-1	NA	many	TRBJ2-2	CSVETGNTGELFF	TGCAGCGTTGAGACAGGGAACACCGGGGAGCTGTTTTTT
TRBV27	TRBD1	few	TRBJ2-1	CASSFNRGRNEQFF	TGTGCCAGCAGTTTCAACAGGGGGCGGAATGAGCAGTTCTTC
TRBV14	NA	few	TRBJ2-1	CASSQDWAGASYNEQFF	TGTGCCAGCAGCCAAGATTGGGCAGGCGCTTCCTACAATGAGCAGTTCTTC
TRBV2	NA	NA	TRBJ1-6	CASRSLGMNSPLHF	TGTGCCAGCAGGAGCCTGGGAATGAATTCACCCCTCCACTTT
TRBV15	TRBD2	many	TRBJ2-3	CATSIRLAGVATDTQYF	TGTGCCACCAGCATTAGACTAGCGGGGGTGGCCACAGATACGCAGTATTTT
TRBV6-2/TRBV6-3	TRBD2	NA	TRBJ2-1	CASSSLAGGTYNEQFF	TGTGCCAGCAGTAGCCTAGCGGGGGGAACCTACAATGAGCAGTTCTTC
TRBV29-1	NA	NA	TRBJ1-2	CSVVVRDPTNLQDNYGYTF	TGCAGCGTTGTCGTGCGGGACCCCACCAACCTACAGGATAACTATGGCTACACCTTC